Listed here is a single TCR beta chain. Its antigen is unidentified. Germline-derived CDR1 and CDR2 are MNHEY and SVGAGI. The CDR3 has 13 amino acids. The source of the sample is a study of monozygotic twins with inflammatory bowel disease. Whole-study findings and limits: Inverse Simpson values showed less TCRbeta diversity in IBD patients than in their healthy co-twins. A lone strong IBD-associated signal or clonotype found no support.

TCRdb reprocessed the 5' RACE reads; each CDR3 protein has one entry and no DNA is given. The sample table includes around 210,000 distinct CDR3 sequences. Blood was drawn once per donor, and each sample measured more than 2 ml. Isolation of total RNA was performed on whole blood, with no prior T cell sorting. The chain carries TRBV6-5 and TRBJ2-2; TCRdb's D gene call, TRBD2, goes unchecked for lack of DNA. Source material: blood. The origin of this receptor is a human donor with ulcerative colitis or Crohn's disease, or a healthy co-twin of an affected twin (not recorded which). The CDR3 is CASISAGTGELFF.